These T cell receptor beta chains were read from a single sample in a study of blood T cell repertoires in COVID-19. Assay used: immunoSEQ multiplex PCR; TCRdb lists only in-frame clones, some missing. The table has approximately 100,000 clones, roughly nine tenths seen once. Sequenced: peripheral blood. The source of these receptors is a man aged 50-60 years with acute or convalescent COVID-19. Both conserved end residues are part of each CDR3. A D gene is named only where the DNA matches it firmly. Clone size, where shown, is once, few, many, or a class for clones that have expanded.

V gene: TRBV19
J gene: TRBJ2-1
clone size: -
D gene: -
CDR3 protein: CASSIGRSLSYNEQFF
CDR3 DNA: TGTGCCAGTAGTATAGGGCGGAGCCTCTCCTACAATGAGCAGTTCTTC

V gene: TRBV20-1
J gene: TRBJ2-7
clone size: -
D gene: -
CDR3 protein: CSASTGTRPHEQYF
CDR3 DNA: TGCAGTGCGAGTACAGGAACCAGACCCCACGAGCAGTACTTC

V gene: TRBV27
J gene: TRBJ2-7
clone size: -
D gene: TRBD2
CDR3 protein: CASSGGLAGVGYEQYF
CDR3 DNA: TGTGCCAGCAGTGGGGGACTAGCGGGAGTAGGCTACGAGCAGTACTTC

V gene: TRBV19
J gene: TRBJ2-3
clone size: -
D gene: TRBD1
CDR3 protein: CASSTPGGPPGSVADTQYF
CDR3 DNA: TGTGCCAGTAGTACTCCAGGGGGACCCCCGGGGTCCGTCGCAGATACGCAGTATTTT

V gene: TRBV19
J gene: TRBJ1-1
clone size: -
D gene: -
CDR3 protein: CASSAYMNTEAFF
CDR3 DNA: TGTGCCAGTAGTGCATACATGAACACTGAAGCTTTCTTT

V gene: TRBV29-1
J gene: TRBJ2-5
clone size: -
D gene: -
CDR3 protein: CSVAPEVRAQETQYF
CDR3 DNA: TGCAGCGTTGCTCCCGAAGTTAGAGCACAAGAGACCCAGTACTTC

V gene: TRBV3-1/TRBV3-2
J gene: TRBJ2-7
clone size: -
D gene: TRBD2
CDR3 protein: CASSQVRLAGGRYEQYF
CDR3 DNA: TGTGCCAGCAGCCAAGTTCGACTAGCGGGAGGCCGCTACGAGCAGTACTTC

V gene: TRBV24-1
J gene: TRBJ2-3
clone size: -
D gene: TRBD2
CDR3 protein: CATGLAGFTDTQYF
CDR3 DNA: TGTGCCACCGGACTAGCGGGGTTCACAGATACGCAGTATTTT

V gene: TRBV10-3
J gene: TRBJ1-5
clone size: few
D gene: -
CDR3 protein: CATGGGGNQPQHF
CDR3 DNA: TGTGCCACCGGGGGAGGCGGTAATCAGCCCCAGCATTTT

V gene: TRBV18
J gene: TRBJ1-4
clone size: -
D gene: -
CDR3 protein: CASSLTLNRATNEKLFF
CDR3 DNA: TGTGCCAGCTCTCTCACCCTTAACAGGGCAACTAATGAAAAACTGTTTTTT

V gene: TRBV11-2
J gene: TRBJ2-5
clone size: -
D gene: TRBD2
CDR3 protein: CASSFLTSGWDQETQYF
CDR3 DNA: TGTGCCAGCAGCTTCCTGACTAGCGGGTGGGACCAAGAGACCCAGTACTTC